This TCR beta chain is drawn from a study of T cells in Graves' hyperthyroidism and ophthalmopathy. Findings and limits, study-wide: Most thyroid clonotypes expanded above 0.001 were also detected in blood.

Hyperthyroidism had been newly diagnosed in patients aged 18 to 65, and its duration was under 2 months. TCR beta CDR3 regions were amplified from RNA. The TCR CDR3 first-round RT-PCR relied on the HTBI primer set. One entry per CDR3 protein results from TCRdb running MiXCR on the multiplex PCR reads. The sample contains 550,000 to 600,000 distinct CDR3 sequences, over 15% of which appear only once. Concerning this clonotype: The antigen is unknown.

The V gene end was trimmed by 0 bases and the J gene end by 4 bases; junction bases not matched to a gene: 4. The CDR3 extends over 15 amino acids. CDR1 and CDR2 from the germline V gene are LGHNA and YSLEER. The receptor was isolated from a woman under 30 with Graves' hyperthyroidism. The V gene is TRBV4-3, the J gene TRBJ2-3, with 7 positions matching TRBD1. Sequencing input: blood. The CDR3 DNA is TGCGCCAGCAGCCAAGATTCAGGGGGAGCAGATACGCAGTATTTT. This sequence encodes CASSQDSGGADTQYF.